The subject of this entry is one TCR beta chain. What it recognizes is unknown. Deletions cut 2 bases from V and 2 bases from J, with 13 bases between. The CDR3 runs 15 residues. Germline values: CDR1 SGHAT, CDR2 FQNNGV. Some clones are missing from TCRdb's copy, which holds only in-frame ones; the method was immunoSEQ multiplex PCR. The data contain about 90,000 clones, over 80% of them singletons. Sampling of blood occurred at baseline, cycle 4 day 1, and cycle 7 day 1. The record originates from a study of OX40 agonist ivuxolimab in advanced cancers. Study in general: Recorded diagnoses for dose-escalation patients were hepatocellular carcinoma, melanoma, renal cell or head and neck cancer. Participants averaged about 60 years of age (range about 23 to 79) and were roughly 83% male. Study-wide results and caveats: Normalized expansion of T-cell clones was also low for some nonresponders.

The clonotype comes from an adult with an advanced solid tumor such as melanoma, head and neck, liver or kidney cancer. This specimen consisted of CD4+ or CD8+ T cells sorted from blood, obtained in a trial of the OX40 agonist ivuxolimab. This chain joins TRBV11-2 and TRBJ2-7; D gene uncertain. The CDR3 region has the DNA TGTGCCAGCAGCTTAATCGGTAGCCCAGCCTACGAGCAGTACTTC. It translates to CASSLIGSPAYEQYF.